The clone carrying this TCR beta chain was seen repeatedly, ten times or more. This entry is derived from a study of Graves' ophthalmopathy and Graves' hyperthyroidism. RNA transcripts were the template, and TCR beta CDR3 regions were amplified from them. First-round RT-PCR employed HTBI primers, with a second-round multiplex PCR after it. Each CDR3 protein is one row after TCRdb ran MiXCR on the multiplex PCR reads. The repertoire includes 300,000 or so distinct CDR3 sequences, roughly a sixth of them detected once, and about 12% sits in the top ten. Sequencing was done on a sample of peripheral blood. This clonotype was sampled from an adult man with Graves' ophthalmopathy.

The CDR3 region has the DNA TGTGCCAGCAGCATGACCCTACTAGCGGGTACGGGAGAGCAGTACTTC. It specifies CASSMTLLAGTGEQYF. This rearrangement joins TRBV9 to TRBJ2-7; 9 bases line up with TRBD2. The CDR3 has 16 residues. Trimming took 4 bases from V and 7 from J; bases not matched to a gene: 15. Germline assignment: CDR1 SGDLS and CDR2 YYNGEE.